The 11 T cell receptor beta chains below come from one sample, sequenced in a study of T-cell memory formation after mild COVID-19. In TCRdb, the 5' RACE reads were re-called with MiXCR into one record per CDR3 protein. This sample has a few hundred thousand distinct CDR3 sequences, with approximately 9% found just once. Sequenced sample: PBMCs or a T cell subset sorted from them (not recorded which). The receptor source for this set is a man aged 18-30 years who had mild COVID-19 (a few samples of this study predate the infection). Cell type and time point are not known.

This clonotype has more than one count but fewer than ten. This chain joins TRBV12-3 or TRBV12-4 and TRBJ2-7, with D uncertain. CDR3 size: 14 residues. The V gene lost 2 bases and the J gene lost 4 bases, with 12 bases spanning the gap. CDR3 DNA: TGTGCCAGCAGTTTAATCGGCAGCCGTTACGAGCAGTACTTC. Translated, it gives CASSLIGSRYEQYF.

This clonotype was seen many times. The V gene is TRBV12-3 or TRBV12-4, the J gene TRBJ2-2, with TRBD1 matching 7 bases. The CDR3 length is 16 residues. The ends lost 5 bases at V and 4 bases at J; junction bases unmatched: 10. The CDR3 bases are TGTGCCAGCAGTCCCGGTGGGACAGTCCCCACCGGGGAGCTGTTTTTT. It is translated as CASSPGGTVPTGELFF.

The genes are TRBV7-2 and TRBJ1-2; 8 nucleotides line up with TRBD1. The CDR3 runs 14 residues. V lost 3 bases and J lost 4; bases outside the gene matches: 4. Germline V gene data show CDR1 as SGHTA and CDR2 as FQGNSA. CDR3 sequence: CASSFGQGAYGYTF. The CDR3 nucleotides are TGTGCCAGCAGCTTCGGACAGGGTGCCTATGGCTACACCTTC.

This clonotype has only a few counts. The CDR3 here is CASSRGGGTDTQYF. The CDR3 bases are TGTGCCAGCAGCCGGGGGGGCGGGACAGATACGCAGTATTTT. The chain carries TRBV7-3 and TRBJ2-3; 8 bases align to TRBD2. Unmatched junction bases numbered 4, after V lost 5 bases and J lost 3 bases. The germline CDR1 and CDR2 sequences are SGHTA and FQGTGA. The CDR3 runs to 14 residues. Full variable domain (outside the CDR3, taken from reference TRBV7-3 and TRBJ2-3): GAGVSQTPSNKVTEKGKYVELRCDPISGHTALYWYRQSLGQGPEFLIYFQGTGAADDSGLPNDRFFAVRPEGSVSTLKIQRTERGDSAVYLCASSRGGGTDTQYFGPGTRLTVL.

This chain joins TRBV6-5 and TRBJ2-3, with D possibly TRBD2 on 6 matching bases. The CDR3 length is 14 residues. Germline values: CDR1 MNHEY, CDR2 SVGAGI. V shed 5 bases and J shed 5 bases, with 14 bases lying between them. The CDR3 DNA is TGTGCCAGCAGTAGACGACTAGGGATAGATACGCAGTATTTT. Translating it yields CASSRRLGIDTQYF.

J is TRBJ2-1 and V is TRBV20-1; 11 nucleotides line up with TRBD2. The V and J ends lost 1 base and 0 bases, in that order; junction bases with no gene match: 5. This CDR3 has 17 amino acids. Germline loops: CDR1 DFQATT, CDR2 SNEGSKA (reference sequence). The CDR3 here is CSARVPSGGSSYNEQFF. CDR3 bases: TGCAGTGCTAGAGTACCTAGCGGGGGGAGCTCCTACAATGAGCAGTTCTTC.

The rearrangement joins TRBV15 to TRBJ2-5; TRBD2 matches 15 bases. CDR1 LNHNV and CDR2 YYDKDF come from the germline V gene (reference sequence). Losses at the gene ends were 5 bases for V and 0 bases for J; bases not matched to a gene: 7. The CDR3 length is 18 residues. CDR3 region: CATSSRTSGGAYQETQYF. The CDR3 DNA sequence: TGTGCCACCAGCTCCCGGACTAGCGGGGGGGCGTACCAAGAGACCCAGTACTTC. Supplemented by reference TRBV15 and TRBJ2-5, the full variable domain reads DAMVIQNPRYQVTQFGKPVTLSCSQTLNHNVMYWYQQKSSQAPKLLFHYYDKDFNNEADTPDNFQSRRPNTSFCFLDIRSPGLGDTAMYLCATSSRTSGGAYQETQYFGPGTRLLVL.

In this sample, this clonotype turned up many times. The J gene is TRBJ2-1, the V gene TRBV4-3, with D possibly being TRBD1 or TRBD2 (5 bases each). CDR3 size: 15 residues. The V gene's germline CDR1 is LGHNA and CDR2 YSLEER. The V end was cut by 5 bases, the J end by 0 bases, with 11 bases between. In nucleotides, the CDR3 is TGCGCCAGCAGCGAGGGGACGGCCTCCTACAATGAGCAGTTCTTC. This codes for CASSEGTASYNEQFF.

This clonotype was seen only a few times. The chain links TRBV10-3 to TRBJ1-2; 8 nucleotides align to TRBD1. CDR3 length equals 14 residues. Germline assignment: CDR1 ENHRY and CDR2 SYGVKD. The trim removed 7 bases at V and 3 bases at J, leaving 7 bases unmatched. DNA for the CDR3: TGTGCCATCATGGGACAGGCGAAGGACTATGGCTACACCTTC. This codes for CAIMGQAKDYGYTF.

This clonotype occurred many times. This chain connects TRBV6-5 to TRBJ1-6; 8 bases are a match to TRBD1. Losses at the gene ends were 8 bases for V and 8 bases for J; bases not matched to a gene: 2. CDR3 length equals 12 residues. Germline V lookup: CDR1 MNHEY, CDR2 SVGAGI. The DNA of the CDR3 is TGTGCCAGCGGACAGGGCGATTCACCCCTCCACTTT. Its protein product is CASGQGDSPLHF.

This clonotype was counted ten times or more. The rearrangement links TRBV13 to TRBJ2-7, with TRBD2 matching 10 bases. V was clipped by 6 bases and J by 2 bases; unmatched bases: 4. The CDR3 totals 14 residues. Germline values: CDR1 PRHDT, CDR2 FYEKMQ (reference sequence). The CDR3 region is CASRFSGGAYEQYF. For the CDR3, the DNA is TGTGCCAGCAGATTCAGCGGGGGGGCCTACGAGCAGTACTTC.